A single sample gave rise to the 26 T cell receptor beta chains below, sequenced in a study of blood T cell repertoires in COVID-19. Profiled with immunoSEQ multiplex PCR; TCRdb holds only in-frame clones, not every one. The data show 140,000 or so clones, roughly nine tenths seen once. Sequenced material: peripheral blood. These receptors all come from a woman aged 60 to 75 with active COVID-19.

CDR3 nucleotides: TGCGCCAGCAGCCCCGGACAGGGGGCAATCTATGGCTACACCTTC. Its translation: CASSPGQGAIYGYTF. This chain joins TRBV4-3 and TRBJ1-2; 11 bases are a match to TRBD1. Germline-derived CDR1 and CDR2 are LGHNA and YSLEER. The CDR3 consists of 15 residues. J was trimmed by 4 bases and V by 4 bases; bases with no gene match: 5.

V usage is TRBV7-9 and J usage is TRBJ2-2; weak D call: TRBD1 (6 bases). V was shortened by 4 bases and J by 2 bases, with 11 bases between the two germline ends. CDR1 is SEHNR and CDR2 is FQNEAQ in the germline V gene (reference sequence). This CDR3 comprises 15 residues. CDR3: CASSSRQANTGELFF. In DNA, the CDR3 is TGTGCCAGCAGCTCAAGACAGGCTAACACCGGGGAGCTGTTTTTT.

The chain employs TRBV7-3 and TRBJ1-6; a possible D gene is TRBD1 (6 bases). The germline V gene encodes CDR1 SGHTA and CDR2 FQGTGA. This CDR3 has 13 amino acids. V dropped 4 bases and J dropped 8 bases, with 9 bases sitting between them. The CDR3 loop reads CASSWDTHSPLHF. CDR3 nucleotides: TGTGCCAGCAGCTGGGACACCCATTCACCCCTCCACTTT.

This chain uses TRBV6-1 with TRBJ1-2; D might be TRBD1 (6 bases). CDR1 is MNHNS, CDR2 SASEGT, per germline. V lost 2 bases, J lost 3 bases, and 13 bases lay in between. CDR3 length: 15 residues. CDR3 protein: CASSELPDSDYGYTF. Written as DNA, the CDR3 is TGTGCCAGCAGTGAACTCCCGGACAGTGACTATGGCTACACCTTC.

The rearrangement links TRBV5-8 to TRBJ2-3, with TRBD1 as a possible D gene (6 bases). Germline V gene data show CDR1 as SGHTS and CDR2 as YDEGEE. V lost 0 bases and J 1 base, leaving 9 bases between the germline ends. The CDR3 sequence is 15 residues long. CDR3 in DNA: TGTGCCAGCAGCTTGGACAGGGTGGGCACAGATACGCAGTATTTT. Its protein product is CASSLDRVGTDTQYF.

The chain links TRBV5-1 to TRBJ2-6; D unresolved. V lost 3 bases, J lost 0 bases, and 10 bases lay in between. The germline gives CDR1 SGHRS, CDR2 YFSETQ. This CDR3 contains 16 residues. The CDR3: CASSYYTDSGANVLTF. In nucleotides, the CDR3 is TGCGCCAGCAGCTATTACACCGACTCTGGGGCCAACGTCCTGACTTTC.

The chain's CDR3 is CASSFATEAFF. For the CDR3, the DNA is TGTGCCAGCAGCTTCGCGACTGAAGCTTTCTTT. The V call is TRBV7-9, the J call TRBJ1-1; D is unclear. CDR3 size: 11 residues. Between the trimmed V and J ends, which lost 3 bases and 5 bases, there was a span of 4 bases. Germline lookup yields CDR1 SEHNR and CDR2 FQNEAQ (reference sequence). The variable domain in full, with the rest retrieved from reference TRBV7-9 and TRBJ1-1, is DTGVSQNPRHKITKRGQNVTFRCDPISEHNRLYWYRQTLGQGPEFLTYFQNEAQLEKSRLLSDRFSAERPKGSFSTLEIQRTEQGDSAMYLCASSFATEAFFGQGTRLTVV.

This chain uses TRBV7-8 with TRBJ2-7, with a tentative D call TRBD1 (5 bases). This CDR3 is built from 14 residues. V shed 2 bases and J shed 2 bases, with 10 bases lying between them. Germline CDR1 and CDR2: SGHVS and FQNEAQ. The CDR3 sequence: CASSLRPGTYEQYF. DNA of the CDR3: TGTGCCAGCAGCTTACGCCCAGGGACCTACGAGCAGTACTTC.

This clone came up a few times. The chain carries TRBV19 and TRBJ2-5, with a tentative D call TRBD2 (7 bases). From germline, CDR1 is LNHDA and CDR2 SQIVND (reference sequence). This CDR3 has 15 amino acids. Trimming stripped 6 bases from V and 5 bases from J, with 19 bases between. CDR3 sequence: CASSSLPGGAETQYF. The CDR3 DNA is TGTGCCAGTAGCTCCTTACCGGGGGGCGCGGAGACCCAGTACTTC.

The rearrangement uses TRBV7-9 and TRBJ1-1; no clear D. Germline-derived CDR1 and CDR2 are SEHNR and FQNEAQ (reference sequence). This CDR3 has 11 residues. V was cut by 4 bases and J by 11 bases, with 11 bases left in between. The CDR3: CASSSLDTAFF. CDR3 DNA: TGTGCCAGCAGCTCCCTCGACACGGCTTTCTTT.

This clone showed up just once. The chain uses TRBV9 and TRBJ1-1, with D possibly TRBD1 on 5 matching bases. The CDR3 runs to 15 residues. V lost 0 bases and J lost 8, with 17 bases in between. CDR1 and CDR2 (germline): SGDLS, YYNGEE. CDR3 residues: CASSVAGDRQPEAFF. The DNA for the CDR3 is TGTGCCAGCAGCGTAGCTGGCGATAGACAGCCGGAAGCTTTCTTT.

This rearrangement joins TRBV7-3 to TRBJ2-4; 10 bases are shared with TRBD2. Germline values: CDR1 SGHTA, CDR2 FQGTGA. V lost 0 bases, J lost 8 bases, and 4 bases stayed unmatched. This CDR3 region has 15 residues. CDR3 region: CASSLTSSGRDIQYF. In nucleotides, the CDR3 is TGTGCCAGCAGCTTAACGTCCAGCGGGAGGGACATTCAGTACTTC.

The J gene is TRBJ2-4, the V gene TRBV5-1; D unresolved. V lost 4 bases and J lost 0, with 8 bases in between. CDR1 is SGHRS, CDR2 YFSETQ, per germline. The CDR3 has 14 residues. The CDR3 DNA is TGCGCCAGCAGCCCTGCTACAGCCAAAAACATTCAGTACTTC. Translated: CASSPATAKNIQYF.

The gene calls are TRBV7-6 and TRBJ1-4; no clear D gene. Germline CDR1 and CDR2: SGHVS and FNYEAQ. The V end lost 5 bases, the J end lost 7 bases, and 17 bases lay between the germline ends. The CDR3 totals 15 residues. CDR3 sequence: CASSPGGGWGEKLFF. DNA of the CDR3: TGTGCCAGCAGCCCGGGAGGAGGGTGGGGTGAAAAACTGTTTTTT. Based on the CDR3 plus reference TRBV7-6 and TRBJ1-4, the full variable domain is GAGVSQSPRYKVTKRGQDVALRCDPISGHVSLYWYRQALGQGPEFLTYFNYEAQQDKSGLPNDRFSAERPEGSISTLTIQRTEQRDSAMYRCASSPGGGWGEKLFFGSGTQLSVL.

V gene TRBV5-1 combines with J gene TRBJ1-2, with TRBD1 matching 7 bases. This CDR3 contains 13 residues. Looked up from germline, CDR1 is SGHRS and CDR2 is YFSETQ. J gave up 5 bases and V 0 bases, and 1 base lay outside the gene matches. CDR3 nucleotide sequence: TGCGCCAGCAGCTTGGACAGGGGTTATGGCTACACCTTC. Its protein product is CASSLDRGYGYTF. Using reference TRBV5-1 and TRBJ1-2 for the parts outside the CDR3, the full variable domain is KAGVTQTPRYLIKTRGQQVTLSCSPISGHRSVSWYQQTPGQGLQFLFEYFSETQRNKGNFPGRFSGRQFSNSRSEMNVSTLELGDSALYLCASSLDRGYGYTFGSGTRLTVV.

This sequence joins TRBV19 and TRBJ1-1; 7 bases align to TRBD1. Trimming at V came to 7 bases and at J to 11 bases, leaving 10 bases not matched to a gene. CDR3 size: 12 residues. Germline CDR1 reads LNHDA; CDR2 reads SQIVND (reference sequence). CDR3 residues: CASMTGSWEAFF. The CDR3 DNA reads TGTGCCAGTATGACAGGGAGCTGGGAGGCTTTCTTT.

The J gene is TRBJ2-3, the V gene TRBV18; 9 bases agree with TRBD2. V shed 0 bases and J 10 bases; nucleotides not matched to a gene: 14. This CDR3 has 17 residues. Germline CDR1 reads KGHSH; CDR2 reads LQKENI. Here the CDR3 DNA reads TGTGCCAGCTCACCACCGCTGGTAGCGGGAGCGGGGGGTGCGCAGTATTTT. Its protein product is CASSPPLVAGAGGAQYF.

Here the CDR3 reads CASSPSTGAGTGNTIYF. In DNA form, the CDR3 reads TGTGCCAGCTCACCTAGTACAGGGGCAGGAACTGGAAACACCATATATTTT. V is TRBV18 and J is TRBJ1-3, with 7 bases aligning to TRBD1. The CDR3 runs 17 residues. With 3 bases clipped from V and 2 bases from J, the junction kept 10 bases outside the gene matches. The germline CDR1 and CDR2 sequences are KGHSH and LQKENI.

The V call is TRBV10-3, the J call TRBJ2-3; 9 bases match TRBD2. The length of the CDR3 is 14 residues. With V trimmed by 6 bases and J by 3 bases, 4 bases remained unmatched. CDR1 is ENHRY and CDR2 is SYGVKD in the germline V gene. CDR3 sequence (DNA): TGTGCCATCAGCCCTGGACTAGCGACAGATACGCAGTATTTT. Amino acids: CAISPGLATDTQYF.

The chain couples TRBV7-9 to TRBJ2-3, with 9 positions matching TRBD2. Losses at the gene ends were 5 bases for V and 10 bases for J; bases not matched to a gene: 13. The germline V gene has CDR1 SEHNR and CDR2 FQNEAQ (reference sequence). This CDR3 region has 15 residues. CDR3 loop: CASSLPGTSLAAQYF. In nucleotides, the CDR3 is TGTGCCAGCAGCCTACCCGGGACTAGCCTCGCCGCGCAGTATTTT.

V usage is TRBV9 and J usage is TRBJ1-5, with 9 positions matching TRBD1. CDR1 and CDR2 (germline): SGDLS, YYNGEE. The CDR3 loop spans 15 amino acids. J was trimmed by 7 bases and V by 4 bases; bases with no gene match: 9. Here the CDR3 reads CASSKQGATGQPQHF. The CDR3 DNA sequence: TGTGCCAGCAGCAAACAGGGGGCGACAGGGCAGCCCCAGCATTTT. Full variable domain (remainder filled in from reference TRBV9 and TRBJ1-5): DSGVTQTPKHLITATGQRVTLRCSPRSGDLSVYWYQQSLDQGLQFLIQYYNGEERAKGNILERFSAQQFPDLHSELNLSSLELGDSALYFCASSKQGATGQPQHFGDGTRLSIL.

The chain joins TRBV28 to TRBJ2-7, with 10 bases matching TRBD2. CDR1 and CDR2 from the germline V gene are MDHEN and SYDVKM. The CDR3 has 15 residues. Here the CDR3 reads CANLGLAEPTYEQYF. The CDR3 bases are TGTGCTAACCTCGGACTAGCGGAACCTACCTACGAGCAGTACTTC.

The gene calls are TRBV28 and TRBJ1-6, with D hard to call. CDR1 and CDR2 (germline): MDHEN, SYDVKM. The length of the CDR3 is 13 residues. V was cut by 6 bases and J by 5 bases, with 8 bases left in between. The CDR3 sequence: CASSRVDNSPLHF. The CDR3 DNA sequence: TGTGCCAGCAGCCGTGTTGATAATTCACCCCTCCACTTT.

The rearrangement uses TRBV7-9 and TRBJ1-4; a weak D match, TRBD1 (6 bases). The CDR3 has 13 residues. V lost 2 bases to trimming and J lost 8 bases, with 9 bases between them. Per germline, CDR1 SEHNR and CDR2 FQNEAQ (reference sequence). CDR3 sequence (DNA): TGTGCCAGCAGCTTATCAGGGGAAGAAAAACTGTTTTTT. It translates to CASSLSGEEKLFF.

The chain uses TRBV5-1 and TRBJ2-7; D is possibly TRBD2 (5 bases). V lost 5 bases, J lost 0 bases, and 15 bases lay in between. The V gene's germline CDR1 is SGHRS and CDR2 YFSETQ. The CDR3 has 15 amino acids. The CDR3 is CASSTERTGSYEQYF. The DNA for the CDR3 is TGCGCCAGCAGTACAGAGCGGACTGGCTCCTACGAGCAGTACTTC.

This clone has just a few counts. The rearrangement uses TRBV9 and TRBJ1-3, with D maybe TRBD1 (5 bases). The CDR3 has 16 amino acids. V was clipped by 0 bases and J by 3 bases, with 13 bases between them. Germline CDR1 is SGDLS and CDR2 is YYNGEE. The CDR3 region is CASSVEAGTFGNTIYF. Written as DNA, the CDR3 is TGTGCCAGCAGCGTAGAAGCGGGGACGTTTGGAAACACCATATATTTT.